This entry features one T cell receptor (beta chain) sequence. This clone appeared once. The specificity of this receptor is unknown. Base qualities are not at hand, and no much larger clone is one base apart. This sample was included in a study of Ad26.COV2.S vaccination and SARS-CoV-2 variants (dated by TCRdb to about 2021). About the study as a whole: Vaccine-arm donors came from COV1001, a multicentre, randomized, double-blind, placebo-controlled phase I-IIa trial of Ad26.COV2.S in healthy adults. Ad26.COV2.S was administered intramuscularly at 5 x 10^10 or 1 x 10^11 viral particles, either as a single shot or as two shots given 56 days apart. The specificity and breadth of SARS-CoV-2-reactive T cell receptors after Ad26.COV2.S vaccination were assessed by TCRbeta repertoire sequencing. The TCR-sequenced set comprised around 30 samples: some 20 Ad26.COV2.S vaccine recipients, 5 placebo recipients and 8 SARS-CoV-2 convalescent individuals. Trial participants were randomized into five groups of five, in which low-dose or high-dose Ad26.COV2.S was given once or twice, or placebo was given on both occasions. Blinding of investigators to trial group allocation was maintained during experiments and outcome assessment.

The treatment or condition label on this specimen signifies: some 20 received Ad26.COV2.S at low or high dose, single or two shots; about 5 received placebo; per-sample allocation not given. For vaccine and placebo recipients, repertoires were sequenced using samples collected on day 63 after the first injection. Between 29 July and 7 August 2020, Cohort 1b enrolled about two dozen adults aged 18-55 years at one site in Boston, USA. As a vaccine, Ad26.COV2.S was a replication-incompetent adenovirus type 26 vector that expressed a prefusion-stabilized SARS-CoV-2 spike protein derived from the original Wuhan strain. The junction carries 11 bases between V and J, which are trimmed by 1 base and 9 bases respectively. The germline V gene provides CDR1 SGHTA and CDR2 FQGTGA. The CDR3, cysteine through phenylalanine, is 13 amino acids long. Of all the DNA, just the CDR3 is kept, 39 bases in frame from base 1.

What the research found in general, with its limitations: Substantial breadth of spike-specific CD8+ and CD4+ T cell responses was reported after vaccination. The authors noted that total T cell responses may have been underestimated by the TCR breadth and depth analyses. Comparing responses between vaccine doses or regimens was not something the study was powered to do. Higher spike-specific TCR breadth was observed in Ad26.COV2.S recipients than in placebo recipients (P = 0.0014). Non-spike TCR breadth was comparable between vaccine and placebo recipients, consistent with the vaccine containing only spike.

The immunoSEQ Assay was used to sequence TCRbeta CDR3 regions. After extraction, genomic DNA underwent amplification by bias-controlled multiplex PCR, followed by high-throughput sequencing. On the authors' methods: Collapsing and filtering of sequences were performed to quantify the absolute abundance of each unique TCRbeta CDR3 region. T cell fraction was estimated by normalization of TCRbeta template counts to usable DNA, with usable DNA being measured through amplification of reference genes present in all nucleated cells. Repertoire TCRs were annotated as SARS-CoV-2-specific by exact matching of V gene, CDR3 amino acid sequence and J gene to a known reactive TCR set. The reference SARS-CoV-2 TCR set came from MIRA and was filtered for enrichment in COVID-19-positive ImmuneCODE repertoires, removing public or cross-reactive TCRs. Using the MIRA antigens, annotated TCRs were further analysed by specific ORF or by position within an ORF. Depth was the summed frequency of annotated unique rearrangements, while breadth was defined as annotated unique rearrangements over total unique productive rearrangements. TCR breadth was compared between groups using two-sided Wilcoxon rank-sum tests. The table comes from immuneACCESS by way of TCRdb, which keeps in-frame sequences with V and J called. Part of the clones is missing from these tables; in studies checked, under half for an unresolved V gene and the rest for unknown reasons. The D gene and trimming were derived from the DNA, and the V and J assignments and clone size from that table. The sample data list 510,000 or so clones, and around nine tenths of these were observed just once. About 13% of the sample is taken by the ten largest.

The sequence was collected from a person between 18 and 65 years old who received the Ad26.COV2.S COVID-19 vaccine or a placebo. The sample in question was peripheral blood, obtained in a trial of Ad26.COV2.S vaccine versus placebo. The receptor chain draws on TRBV7-3 and TRBJ2-3; the D gene is possibly TRBD2, with 5 bases matching. Here the CDR3 is given as CASSLSPGNTQYF. The base sequence is TGTGCCAGCAGCTTAAGTCCGGGGAACACGCAGTATTTT.